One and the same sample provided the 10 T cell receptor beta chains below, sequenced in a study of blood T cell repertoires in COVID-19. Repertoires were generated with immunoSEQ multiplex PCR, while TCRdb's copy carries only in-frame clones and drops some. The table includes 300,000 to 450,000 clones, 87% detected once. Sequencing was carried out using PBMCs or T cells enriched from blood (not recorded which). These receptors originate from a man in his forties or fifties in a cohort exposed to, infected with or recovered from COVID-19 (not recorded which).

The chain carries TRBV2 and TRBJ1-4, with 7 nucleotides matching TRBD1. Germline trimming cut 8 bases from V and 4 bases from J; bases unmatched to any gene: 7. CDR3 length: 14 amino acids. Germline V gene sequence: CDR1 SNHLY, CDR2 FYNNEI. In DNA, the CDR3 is TGTGCCAGCCTAGGGACAGCTGGTAATGAAAAACTGTTTTTT. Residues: CASLGTAGNEKLFF.

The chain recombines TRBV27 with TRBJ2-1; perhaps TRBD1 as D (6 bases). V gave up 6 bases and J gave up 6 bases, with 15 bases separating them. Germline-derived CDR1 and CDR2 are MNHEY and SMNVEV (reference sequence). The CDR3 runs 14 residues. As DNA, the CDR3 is TGTGCCAGCAGAAGGGGACAAGTTCCCAATGAGCAGTTCTTC. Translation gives CASRRGQVPNEQFF.

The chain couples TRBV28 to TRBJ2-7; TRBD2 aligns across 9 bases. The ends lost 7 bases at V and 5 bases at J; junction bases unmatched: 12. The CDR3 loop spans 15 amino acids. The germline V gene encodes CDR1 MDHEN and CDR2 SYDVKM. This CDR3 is CASIQVGTSLHEQYF. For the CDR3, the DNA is TGTGCCAGCATCCAAGTGGGGACTAGCTTACACGAGCAGTACTTC. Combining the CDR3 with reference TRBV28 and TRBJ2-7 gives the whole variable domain DVKVTQSSRYLVKRTGEKVFLECVQDMDHENMFWYRQDPGLGLRLIYFSYDVKMKEKGDIPEGYSVSREKKERFSLILESASTNQTSMYLCASIQVGTSLHEQYFGPGTRLTVT.

In DNA form, the CDR3 reads TGTGCCAGCAGCAGGGGGAACGCGAACACCGGGGAGCTGTTTTTT. Translation gives CASSRGNANTGELFF. The rearrangement joins TRBV27 to TRBJ2-2, with 7 bases aligning to TRBD1. Germline V CDR1 and CDR2: MNHEY, SMNVEV (reference sequence). Trimming took 6 bases from V and 0 from J; bases not matched to a gene: 4. The CDR3 sequence is 15 residues long.

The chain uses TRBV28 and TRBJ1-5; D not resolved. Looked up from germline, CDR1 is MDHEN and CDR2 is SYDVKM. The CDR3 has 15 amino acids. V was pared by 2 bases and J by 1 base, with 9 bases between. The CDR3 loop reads CASSLQSRSNQPQHF. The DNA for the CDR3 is TGTGCCAGCAGTTTACAGTCGAGGAGCAATCAGCCCCAGCATTTT. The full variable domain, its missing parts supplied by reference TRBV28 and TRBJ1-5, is DVKVTQSSRYLVKRTGEKVFLECVQDMDHENMFWYRQDPGLGLRLIYFSYDVKMKEKGDIPEGYSVSREKKERFSLILESASTNQTSMYLCASSLQSRSNQPQHFGDGTRLSIL.

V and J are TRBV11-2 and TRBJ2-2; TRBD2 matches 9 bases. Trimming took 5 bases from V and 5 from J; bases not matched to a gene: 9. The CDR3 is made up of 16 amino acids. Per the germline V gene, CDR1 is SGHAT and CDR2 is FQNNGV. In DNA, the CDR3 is TGTGCCAGCAGCCCCCTGTATAGCGGGAGTACCGGGGAGCTGTTTTTT. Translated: CASSPLYSGSTGELFF. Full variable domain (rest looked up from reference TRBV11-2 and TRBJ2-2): EAGVAQSPRYKIIEKRQSVAFWCNPISGHATLYWYQQILGQGPKLLIQFQNNGVVDDSQLPKDRFSAERLKGVDSTLKIQPAKLEDSAVYLCASSPLYSGSTGELFFGEGSRLTVL.

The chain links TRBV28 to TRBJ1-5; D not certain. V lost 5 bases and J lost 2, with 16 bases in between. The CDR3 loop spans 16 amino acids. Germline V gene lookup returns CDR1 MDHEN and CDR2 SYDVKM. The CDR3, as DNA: TGTGCCAGCAGTACCAGGTCATGGGTAGGCAATCAGCCCCAGCATTTT. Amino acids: CASSTRSWVGNQPQHF.

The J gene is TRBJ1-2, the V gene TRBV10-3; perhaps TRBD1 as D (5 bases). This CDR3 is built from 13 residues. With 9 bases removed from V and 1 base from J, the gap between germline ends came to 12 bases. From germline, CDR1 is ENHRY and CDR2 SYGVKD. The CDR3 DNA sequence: TGTGCCATAGACAGTGCTCTTAACTATGGCTACACCTTC. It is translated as CAIDSALNYGYTF.

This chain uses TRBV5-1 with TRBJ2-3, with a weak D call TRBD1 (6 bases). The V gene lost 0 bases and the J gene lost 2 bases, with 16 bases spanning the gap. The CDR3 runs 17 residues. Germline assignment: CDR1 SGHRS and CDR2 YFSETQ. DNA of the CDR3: TGCGCCAGCAGCTTGGGGGGACACGGTCGGTCCACAGATACGCAGTATTTT. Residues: CASSLGGHGRSTDTQYF.

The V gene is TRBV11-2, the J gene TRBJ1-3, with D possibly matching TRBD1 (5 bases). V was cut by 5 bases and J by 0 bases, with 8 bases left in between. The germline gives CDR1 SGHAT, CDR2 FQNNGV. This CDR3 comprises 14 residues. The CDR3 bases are TGTGCCAGCAGCCCACAGGTCTCTGGAAACACCATATATTTT. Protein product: CASSPQVSGNTIYF.